Listed here are 29 T cell receptor beta chains from one sample, sequenced in a study of blood T cell repertoires in COVID-19. TCRdb's copy holds only in-frame clones and misses some; the assay was immunoSEQ multiplex PCR. There are fewer than 200,000 clones in the sample; 85% to 90% occur only once, and roughly 20% lies in the top ten. What was sequenced was peripheral blood. These receptors all come from a man between 65 and 85 years old with active or convalescent COVID-19.

CDR3 nucleotide sequence: TGTGCCTGGGAGACTAGTCGGGGCAATGAGCAGTTCTTC. It codes for CAWETSRGNEQFF. The chain recombines TRBV30 with TRBJ2-1; weak D call: TRBD2 (6 bases). V was shortened by 5 bases and J by 6 bases, with 14 bases between the two germline ends. Germline assignment: CDR1 GTSNPN and CDR2 SVGIG (reference sequence). This CDR3 has 13 amino acids.

The V and J genes are TRBV7-9 and TRBJ2-7; no definite D call. The germline V gene has CDR1 SEHNR and CDR2 FQNEAQ (reference sequence). V gave up 5 bases and J gave up 3 bases, with 11 bases separating them. The CDR3 extends over 13 amino acids. The CDR3 region is CASSATPGYEQYF. CDR3 nucleotides: TGTGCCAGCAGCGCCACGCCAGGCTACGAGCAGTACTTC.

The genes are TRBV7-3 and TRBJ2-2, with 12 bases aligning to TRBD2. The length of the CDR3 is 18 residues. The germline gives CDR1 SGHTA, CDR2 FQGTGA. The V segment lost 5 bases and the J segment 0 bases; nucleotides outside the gene matches: 7. The CDR3 reads CASSPSRTSGTNTGELFF. DNA for the CDR3: TGTGCCAGCAGCCCCTCGCGGACTAGCGGGACGAACACCGGGGAGCTGTTTTTT.

This clone was picked up one time. The chain links TRBV13 to TRBJ2-5, with D unresolved. CDR1 PRHDT and CDR2 FYEKMQ come from the germline V gene (reference sequence). This CDR3 has 13 residues. V was cut by 3 bases and J by 4 bases, with 9 bases left in between. DNA for the CDR3: TGTGCCAGCAGCTTGGTCCGCGGAGAGACCCAGTACTTC. Its translation is CASSLVRGETQYF.

The CDR3 nucleotides are TGTGCCAGCAGCTTAGTAGCGCGTAAAGAGACCCAGTACTTC. Translated, it gives CASSLVARKETQYF. The rearrangement joins TRBV7-9 to TRBJ2-5, with TRBD2 as a possible D gene (5 bases). The germline V gene encodes CDR1 SEHNR and CDR2 FQNEAQ (reference sequence). The V end was cut by 1 base, the J end by 3 bases, with 9 bases between. There are 14 residues in the CDR3.

This chain joins TRBV9 and TRBJ2-1; TRBD1 agrees at 11 bases. J gave up 3 bases and V 3 bases, and 14 bases lay outside the gene matches. This CDR3 spans 19 amino acids. Germline V gene lookup returns CDR1 SGDLS and CDR2 YYNGEE. In DNA form, the CDR3 reads TGTGCCAGCAGCGGTATGGGGTATACCGGGACAGGGGGCTACAATGAGCAGTTCTTC. Amino acid sequence: CASSGMGYTGTGGYNEQFF.

This clone has a single count. V and J are TRBV30 and TRBJ1-1, with 7 bases fitting TRBD1. Germline lookup yields CDR1 GTSNPN and CDR2 SVGIG (reference sequence). This CDR3 has 14 residues. V shed 4 bases and J 3 bases; nucleotides not matched to a gene: 8. The CDR3 here is CAWIRDSLHTEAFF. CDR3 DNA: TGTGCCTGGATTCGGGACAGTCTACACACTGAAGCTTTCTTT.

This clone was detected once. The rearrangement uses TRBV5-1 and TRBJ2-1, with 8 bases that match TRBD2. CDR3 size: 18 residues. The junction had 11 bases not matched to a gene; V was cut back by 3 bases and J by 0 bases. CDR1 is SGHRS and CDR2 is YFSETQ in the germline V gene. The CDR3 DNA reads as TGCGCCAGCAGCTCAACCGGGGGGGCGGTGAGCTCCTACAATGAGCAGTTCTTC. Protein sequence: CASSSTGGAVSSYNEQFF.

The table lists this clone with a count of one. The chain carries TRBV19 and TRBJ1-2, with a weak D call TRBD1 (6 bases). Trimming shortened V by 6 bases and J by 3 bases, and 14 bases separated the two germline ends. This CDR3 has 14 amino acids. CDR1 LNHDA and CDR2 SQIVND come from the germline V gene (reference sequence). DNA of the CDR3: TGTGCCAGTAGCAGGGGTTCTACAGACTATGGCTACACCTTC. Protein: CASSRGSTDYGYTF.

The V gene is TRBV7-2, the J gene TRBJ1-5, with a tentative D call TRBD1 (6 bases). V shed 3 bases and J shed 5 bases, with 14 bases lying between them. Germline values: CDR1 SGHTA, CDR2 FQGNSA. The CDR3 totals 15 residues. The CDR3 is CASSLGGQHHQPQHF. The CDR3 DNA reads as TGTGCCAGCAGCTTGGGCGGACAGCACCATCAGCCCCAGCATTTT.

The rearrangement joins TRBV4-3 to TRBJ1-3; 7 nucleotides agree with TRBD1. Germline values: CDR1 LGHNA, CDR2 YSLEER. The CDR3 length is 14 residues. V was pared by 7 bases and J by 0 bases, with 3 bases of the junction left unmatched. The CDR3 spells CASTGTDSGNTIYF. CDR3 DNA: TGCGCCAGCACCGGGACAGACTCTGGAAACACCATATATTTT.

Concerning this clone itself: The junction shows a germline mismatch at one end, possibly a read error. This chain joins TRBV7-7 and TRBJ2-1, with 9 nucleotides matching TRBD2. The CDR3 contains 15 residues. Germline CDR1 reads SSHAT; CDR2 reads FNYEAQ (reference sequence). CDR3: CASSISGSSYNEQFF. The CDR3 region has the DNA TGTGCTAGCAGCATTAGCGGGAGCTCCTACAATGAGCAGTTCTTC.

Here the CDR3 DNA reads TGTGCCAGCTCACCGGGTAAAGGGGGCATTGAGCAGTTCTTC. Its translation is CASSPGKGGIEQFF. The V and J genes are TRBV18 and TRBJ2-1; 7 nucleotides agree with TRBD1. Germline V gene lookup returns CDR1 KGHSH and CDR2 LQKENI. The CDR3 runs to 14 residues. J lost 9 bases, V lost 3 bases, and 8 bases had no gene match.

This chain connects TRBV5-1 to TRBJ2-3; TRBD2 aligns across 12 bases. Germline-derived CDR1 and CDR2 are SGHRS and YFSETQ. The CDR3 contains 16 residues. Unmatched junction bases numbered 8, after V lost 5 bases and J lost 4 bases. The CDR3 sequence: CASRSPASGGADTQYF. CDR3 sequence (DNA): TGCGCCAGCAGATCCCCCGCTAGCGGGGGGGCAGATACGCAGTATTTT.

J is TRBJ2-1 and V is TRBV9, with 9 bases matching TRBD2. V shed 2 bases, J shed 4 bases, and the junction held 1 base outside the gene matches. Germline loops: CDR1 SGDLS, CDR2 YYNGEE. This CDR3 has 14 residues. In DNA form, the CDR3 reads TGTGCCAGCAGCGTTCTAGCGGGATACAATGAGCAGTTCTTC. As protein: CASSVLAGYNEQFF. Combining the CDR3 with reference TRBV9 and TRBJ2-1 gives the whole variable domain DSGVTQTPKHLITATGQRVTLRCSPRSGDLSVYWYQQSLDQGLQFLIQYYNGEERAKGNILERFSAQQFPDLHSELNLSSLELGDSALYFCASSVLAGYNEQFFGPGTRLTVL.

The chain links TRBV25-1 to TRBJ2-6; 8 bases fit TRBD1. This CDR3 has 17 amino acids. V was clipped by 4 bases and J by 5 bases; unmatched bases: 10. Germline V gives CDR1 MGHDK, CDR2 SYGVNS. The DNA for the CDR3 is TGTGCCAGCAGTGGGGGGCCCAGGGGGCTTTGGGCCAACGTCCTGACTTTC. Protein: CASSGGPRGLWANVLTF.

This chain joins TRBV21-1 and TRBJ2-7; the table calls TRBD1, which could not be checked here. TRBV21-1 is a pseudogene segment. The CDR3 covers 14 residues. CDR3 sequence: CASLTDREPYEQYF. The CDR3 DNA reads TGTGCCAGCCTTACGGACAGGGAACCCTACGAGCAGTACTTC.

The rearrangement joins TRBV5-1 to TRBJ2-7; no definite D call. Trimming took off 2 bases at V and 1 base at J, with 10 bases between the two ends. Germline V lookup: CDR1 SGHRS, CDR2 YFSETQ. The CDR3 is 14 amino acids. CDR3 nucleotides: TGCGCCAGCAGCTTAGAATCAGAATCCTACGAGCAGTACTTC. Translated, it gives CASSLESESYEQYF.

The chain joins TRBV5-5 to TRBJ1-5; D gene uncertain. Trimming took 4 bases from V and 2 from J, leaving 19 bases between them. The germline V gene encodes CDR1 SGHKS and CDR2 YYEKEE (reference sequence). There are 17 residues in the CDR3. DNA for the CDR3: TGTGCCAGCAGCCCACACGGACTGATGCAGGGCAATCAGCCCCAGCATTTT. Translated, it gives CASSPHGLMQGNQPQHF.

The rearrangement joins TRBV29-1 to TRBJ2-2; 7 nucleotides align to TRBD1. CDR3 size: 14 residues. V dropped 3 bases and J dropped 4; count of bases not matched to a gene: 5. Germline assignment: CDR1 SQVTM and CDR2 ANQGSEA. The CDR3 spells CSVDVQGLTGELFF. CDR3 sequence (DNA): TGCAGCGTTGATGTACAGGGGCTCACCGGGGAGCTGTTTTTT.

The V and J genes are TRBV5-6 and TRBJ1-6, with D tentatively TRBD1 (6 bases). This CDR3 region has 14 residues. V was cut by 4 bases and J by 9 bases, with 14 bases left in between. In germline, CDR1 is SGHDT, CDR2 YYEEEE. CDR3 coding DNA: TGTGCCAGCAGCCTGACAGGAGGAGGTTCACCCCTCCACTTT. Its translation is CASSLTGGGSPLHF.

The chain uses TRBV10-2 and TRBJ2-7, with 8 bases aligning to TRBD1. The CDR3 totals 16 residues. The junction had 12 bases not matched to a gene; V was cut back by 3 bases and J by 5 bases. Looked up from germline, CDR1 is WSHSY and CDR2 is SAAADI. The CDR3 region has the DNA TGCGCCAGCAGTGATAAGAGGACAGGGAAAAGGAACGAGCAGTACTTC. The encoded protein is CASSDKRTGKRNEQYF.

The chain uses TRBV27 and TRBJ1-3; D gene ambiguous. The ends were cut back, 6 bases at V and 2 bases at J, with 11 bases in the middle. Germline-derived CDR1 and CDR2 are MNHEY and SMNVEV (reference sequence). The CDR3 consists of 14 residues. The CDR3 here is CASSSTLTGNTIYF. CDR3 nucleotides: TGTGCCAGCAGCTCGACATTGACTGGAAACACCATATATTTT.

This clone is a singleton in its sample. The V call is TRBV28, the J call TRBJ2-6; the D is unclear. CDR1 and CDR2 (germline): MDHEN, SYDVKM. The CDR3 runs 17 residues. Trimming removed 4 bases at V and 2 bases at J, with 15 bases between. CDR3 bases: TGTGCCAGCAGTTCCTGGCCCCTAGAGACTGGGGCCAACGTCCTGACTTTC. Amino acid sequence: CASSSWPLETGANVLTF.

This chain links TRBV5-4 with TRBJ1-2, with 9 bases identical to TRBD1. The germline V gene encodes CDR1 SGHNT and CDR2 YYREEE (reference sequence). V trimming: 4 bases; J trimming: 8 bases; junction bases outside the gene matches: 12. The length of the CDR3 is 15 residues. The CDR3 DNA sequence: TGTGCCAGCAGCCCTGGGACAGGGCGGAACGGGGGCTACACCTTC. Encoded protein: CASSPGTGRNGGYTF.

J is TRBJ2-7 and V is TRBV7-2; 7 bases map to TRBD1. The V gene's germline CDR1 is SGHTA and CDR2 FQGNSA. The CDR3 sequence is 15 residues long. With 1 base clipped from V and 3 bases from J, the junction kept 6 bases outside the gene matches. The DNA for the CDR3 is TGTGCCAGCAGCTTAGGGCCCCGGACAGGCTACGAGCAGTACTTC. It translates to CASSLGPRTGYEQYF.

This clone was observed a single time. The chain uses TRBV18 and TRBJ1-1; 7 bases line up with TRBD1. V lost 1 base and J lost 5; bases outside the gene matches: 7. The CDR3 loop spans 15 amino acids. Germline assignment: CDR1 KGHSH and CDR2 LQKENI. Here the CDR3 reads CASSPQNRGLTEAFF. The CDR3, as DNA: TGTGCCAGCTCACCACAAAACAGGGGATTGACTGAAGCTTTCTTT.

The rearrangement links TRBV6-2 or TRBV6-3 to TRBJ1-2, with D unclear. The V end was cut by 0 bases, the J end by 4 bases, with 9 bases between. This CDR3 is 14 amino acids long. Germline values: CDR1 MNHEY, CDR2 SVGEGT. CDR3 protein: CASSYSGIRYGYTF. The CDR3 region has the DNA TGTGCCAGCAGTTACTCCGGTATCCGCTATGGCTACACCTTC.

The chain combines TRBV28 with TRBJ1-5; 9 bases fit TRBD1. This CDR3 is built from 17 residues. The trim removed 8 bases at V and 4 bases at J, leaving 15 bases unmatched. Germline loops: CDR1 MDHEN, CDR2 SYDVKM. The CDR3 protein is CASGPNRGLGGNQPQHF. CDR3 DNA: TGTGCCAGCGGGCCCAACAGGGGGCTAGGTGGGAATCAGCCCCAGCATTTT.